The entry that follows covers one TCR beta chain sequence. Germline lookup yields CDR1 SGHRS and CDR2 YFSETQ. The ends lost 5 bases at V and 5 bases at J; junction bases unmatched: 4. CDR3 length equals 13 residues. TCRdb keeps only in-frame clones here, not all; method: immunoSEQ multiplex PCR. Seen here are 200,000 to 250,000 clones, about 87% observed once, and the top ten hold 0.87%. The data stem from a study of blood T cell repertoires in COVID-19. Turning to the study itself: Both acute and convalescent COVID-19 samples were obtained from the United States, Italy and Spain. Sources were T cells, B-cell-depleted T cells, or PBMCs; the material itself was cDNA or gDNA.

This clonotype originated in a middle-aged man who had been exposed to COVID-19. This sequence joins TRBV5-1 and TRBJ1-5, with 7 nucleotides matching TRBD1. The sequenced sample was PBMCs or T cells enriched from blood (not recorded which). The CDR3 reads CASRTGPDQPQHF. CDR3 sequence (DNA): TGCGCCAGCAGGACAGGGCCAGATCAGCCCCAGCATTTT.